This T cell receptor beta chain stems from a study of blood T cell repertoires in COVID-19. On the study more broadly: Sites across the United States, Italy and Spain contributed samples from acute and convalescent COVID-19.

Participant ages covered roughly 18 to 89 years across 20 to 25 US areas. Assignment of participants to cohorts was predicated upon participant-reported clinical history. Recovered status in Cohort 3 required two negative PCRs, clearance, or symptom resolution. Clones were sequenced by immunoSEQ multiplex PCR, and TCRdb holds only the in-frame ones, with some missing. The sample has around 310,000 clones; around 91% are singletons. Material for sequencing was PBMCs or T cells enriched from blood (not recorded which). This TCR was sampled from a woman aged 35 to 49 who had recovered from COVID-19.

CDR3 in amino acids: CASSQAPSGSYEQYF. The CDR3 DNA is TGTGCCAGCAGCCAAGCCCCTAGCGGGAGCTACGAGCAGTACTTC. The chain has TRBV3-1 (or the pseudogene TRBV3-2) and TRBJ2-7; TRBD2 agrees at 10 bases. The CDR3 length is 15 residues. Trimming at V came to 1 base and at J to 3 bases, leaving 3 bases not matched to a gene. Germline V gene sequence: CDR1 LGHDT, CDR2 YNNKEL (reference sequence).